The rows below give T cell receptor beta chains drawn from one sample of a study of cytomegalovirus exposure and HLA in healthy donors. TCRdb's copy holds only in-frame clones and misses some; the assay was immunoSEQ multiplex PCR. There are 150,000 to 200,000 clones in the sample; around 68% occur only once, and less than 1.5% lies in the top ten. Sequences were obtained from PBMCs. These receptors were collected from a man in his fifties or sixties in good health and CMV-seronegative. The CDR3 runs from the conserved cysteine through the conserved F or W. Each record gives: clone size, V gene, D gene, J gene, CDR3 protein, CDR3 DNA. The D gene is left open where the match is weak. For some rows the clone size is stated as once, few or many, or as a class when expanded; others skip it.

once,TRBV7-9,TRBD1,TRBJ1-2,CASSSGGRGYTF,TGTGCCAGCAGCTCAGGGGGTCGTGGCTACACCTTC
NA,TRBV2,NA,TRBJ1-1,CASSVQGDTEAFF,TGTGCCAGCAGTGTACAGGGCGACACTGAAGCTTTCTTT
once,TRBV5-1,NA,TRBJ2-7,CASSLSPGLEYEQYF,TGCGCCAGCAGCTTAAGTCCAGGGTTAGAGTACGAGCAGTACTTC
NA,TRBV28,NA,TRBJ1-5,CASSLEQYSNQPQHF,TGTGCCAGCAGTTTGGAACAGTATAGCAATCAGCCCCAGCATTTT
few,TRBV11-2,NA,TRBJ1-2,CASSLDWQGDGYTF,TGTGCCAGCAGCTTAGATTGGCAGGGTGATGGCTACACCTTC
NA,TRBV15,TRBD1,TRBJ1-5,CATSRDRGQGLEPQHF,TGTGCCACCAGCAGAGATCGGGGACAGGGGTTGGAGCCCCAGCATTTT
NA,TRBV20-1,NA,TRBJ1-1,CSARRDTEAFF,TGCAGTGCTCGACGGGACACTGAAGCTTTCTTT
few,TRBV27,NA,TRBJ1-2,CASSFNREANYGYTF,TGTGCCAGCAGTTTCAACCGGGAGGCTAACTATGGCTACACCTTC
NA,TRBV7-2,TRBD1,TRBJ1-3,CASSPSDRERGNTIYF,TGTGCCAGCAGCCCATCCGACAGGGAGCGAGGAAACACCATATATTTT
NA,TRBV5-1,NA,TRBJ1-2,CASSLGSGYGYTF,TGCGCCAGCAGCTTGGGGTCAGGCTATGGCTACACCTTC
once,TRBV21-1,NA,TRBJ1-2,CASSKAGSDRGYGYTF,TGTGCCAGCAGCAAAGCGGGGTCGGACAGGGGATATGGCTACACCTTC
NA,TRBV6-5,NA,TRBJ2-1,CASSQADEQFF,TGTGCCAGCAGTCAAGCGGATGAGCAGTTCTTC
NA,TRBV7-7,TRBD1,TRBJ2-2,CASSSGTDTGELFF,TGTGCCAGCAGCTCCGGGACAGACACCGGGGAGCTGTTTTTT
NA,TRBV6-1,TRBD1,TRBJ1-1,CASSEAGTGNTEAFF,TGTGCCAGCAGTGAAGCAGGGACAGGGAACACTGAAGCTTTCTTT
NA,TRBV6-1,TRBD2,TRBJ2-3,CASRAGGGRDTQYF,TGTGCCAGCAGAGCAGGCGGGGGAAGAGATACGCAGTATTTT
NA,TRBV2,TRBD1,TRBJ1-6,CASRVGQGNNSPLHF,TGTGCCAGCAGGGTTGGACAGGGGAATAATTCACCCCTCCACTTT
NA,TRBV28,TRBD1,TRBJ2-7,CASSLRGTGGSYEQYF,TGTGCCAGCAGTTTAAGAGGGACAGGGGGTTCCTACGAGCAGTACTTC
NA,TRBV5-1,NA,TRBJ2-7,CASSHETDSSYEQYF,TGCGCCAGCAGCCACGAGACAGACAGCTCCTACGAGCAGTACTTC
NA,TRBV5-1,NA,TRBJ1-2,CASTPEWGEQYGYTF,TGCGCCAGCACCCCCGAGTGGGGGGAGCAGTATGGCTACACCTTC
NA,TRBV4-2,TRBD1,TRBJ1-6,CASSQGPPRTGLNSPLHF,TGTGCCAGCAGCCAAGGTCCTCCGCGGACAGGATTAAATTCACCCCTCCACTTT
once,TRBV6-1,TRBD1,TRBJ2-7,CASSTDRGNYEQYF,TGTGCCAGCAGTACAGACAGGGGGAACTACGAGCAGTACTTC
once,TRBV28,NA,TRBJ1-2,CASSVGPYGYTF,TGTGCCAGCAGTGTGGGCCCCTATGGCTACACCTTC
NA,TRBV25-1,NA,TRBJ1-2,CASSEGGQGTAYGYTF,TGTGCCAGCAGTGAAGGCGGACAAGGAACTGCCTATGGCTACACCTTC
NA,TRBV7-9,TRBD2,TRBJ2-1,CASSWVPGLAGGPNEQFF,TGTGCCAGCAGCTGGGTCCCGGGACTAGCGGGGGGGCCAAATGAGCAGTTCTTC
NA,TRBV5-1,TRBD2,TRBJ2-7,CASSLLAGGLSYEQYF,TGCGCCAGCAGCTTGCTAGCGGGGGGCCTCTCCTACGAGCAGTACTTC
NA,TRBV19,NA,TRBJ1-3,CASSIYTYSGNTIYF,TGTGCCAGTAGTATTTACACGTACTCTGGAAACACCATATATTTT
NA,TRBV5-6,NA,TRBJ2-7,CASSLKYQGRYEQYF,TGTGCCAGCAGCTTGAAGTATCAGGGTAGGTACGAGCAGTACTTC
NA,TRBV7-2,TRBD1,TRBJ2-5,CASSQTNRGQTQYF,TGTGCCAGCAGCCAGACGAACAGGGGTCAGACCCAGTACTTC
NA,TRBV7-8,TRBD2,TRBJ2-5,CASSRAGGQETQYF,TGTGCCAGCAGCCGAGCGGGGGGGCAAGAGACCCAGTACTTC
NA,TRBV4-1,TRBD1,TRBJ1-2,CASSRPDRDANYGYTF,TGCGCCAGCAGCCGTCCGGACAGGGACGCTAACTATGGCTACACCTTC
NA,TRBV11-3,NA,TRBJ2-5,CASSSFGWAQETQYF,TGTGCCAGCAGCTCCTTTGGCTGGGCCCAAGAGACCCAGTACTTC
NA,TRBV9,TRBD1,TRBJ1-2,CASSPGQVVGYTF,TGTGCCAGCAGCCCTGGACAGGTAGTGGGCTACACCTTC
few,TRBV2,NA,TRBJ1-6,CASSETRVGGSPLHF,TGTGCCAGCAGTGAGACTCGGGTGGGAGGGTCACCCCTCCACTTT
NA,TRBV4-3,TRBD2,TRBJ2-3,CASSQDPSGGADTQYF,TGCGCCAGCAGCCAAGACCCTAGCGGGGGGGCAGATACGCAGTATTTT
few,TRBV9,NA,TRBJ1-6,CASSLGGGSPLHF,TGTGCCAGCAGCCTTGGGGGCGGGTCACCCCTCCACTTT
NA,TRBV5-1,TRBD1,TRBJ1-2,CASSTTGGADYGYTF,TGCGCCAGCAGCACCACAGGGGGCGCCGACTATGGCTACACCTTC
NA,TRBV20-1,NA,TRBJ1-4,CSAKREKLFF,TGCAGTGCTAAGAGAGAAAAACTGTTTTTT
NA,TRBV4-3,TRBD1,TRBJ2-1,CASSQPIGQGIYNEQFF,TGCGCCAGCAGCCAACCGATCGGACAGGGGATCTACAATGAGCAGTTCTTC
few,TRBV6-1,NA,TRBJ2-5,CACGLSVGSQYF,TGTGCCTGCGGACTGTCGGTTGGGTCCCAGTACTTC
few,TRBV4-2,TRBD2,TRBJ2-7,CASSRTPGAGTYEQYF,TGTGCCAGCAGCCGAACCCCGGGAGCGGGGACCTACGAGCAGTACTTC
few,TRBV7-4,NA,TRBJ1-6,CASRPPRNSSSYNSPLHF,TGTGCCAGCAGACCCCCACGAAACTCAAGCTCCTATAATTCACCCCTCCACTTT
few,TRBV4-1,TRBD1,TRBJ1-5,CASSQDGDRLHSNQPQHF,TGCGCCAGCAGCCAAGATGGGGACAGGCTACATAGCAATCAGCCCCAGCATTTT
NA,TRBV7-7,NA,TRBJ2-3,CASSFSSADTQYF,TGTGCCAGCAGCTTTTCGTCGGCAGATACGCAGTATTTT
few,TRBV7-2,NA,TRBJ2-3,CASSRVSAALDTQYF,TGTGCCAGCAGCCGGGTTAGCGCAGCTTTAGATACGCAGTATTTT
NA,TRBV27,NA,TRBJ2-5,CASSLQRSETQYF,TGTGCCAGCAGTTTGCAGAGGTCGGAGACCCAGTACTTC
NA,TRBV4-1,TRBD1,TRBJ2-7,CASSPGQRSPGEQYF,TGCGCCAGCAGCCCGGGACAGAGGTCCCCGGGGGAGCAGTACTTC
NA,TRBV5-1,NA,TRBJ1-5,CASSYGGDQPQHF,TGCGCCAGCAGTTACGGGGGAGATCAGCCCCAGCATTTT
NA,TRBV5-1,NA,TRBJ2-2,CASSLTFQGPANTGELFF,TGCGCCAGCAGCTTAACCTTCCAGGGGCCGGCGAACACCGGGGAGCTGTTTTTT
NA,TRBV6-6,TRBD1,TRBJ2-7,CASRGRDRSYEQYF,TGTGCCAGCAGGGGACGGGACAGGTCCTACGAGCAGTACTTC
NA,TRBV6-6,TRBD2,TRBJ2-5,CASSPSSGGGETQYF,TGTGCCAGCAGTCCCTCTAGCGGGGGAGGGGAGACCCAGTACTTC
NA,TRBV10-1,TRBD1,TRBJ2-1,CASSESTGTAYNEQFF,TGCGCCAGCAGTGAGTCGACCGGGACAGCCTACAATGAGCAGTTCTTC
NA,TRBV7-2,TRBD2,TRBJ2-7,CASSLVSSGGAYF,TGTGCCAGCAGCTTAGTTTCTAGCGGGGGGGCTTACTTC
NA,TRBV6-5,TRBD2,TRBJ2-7,CASKQRDGSYEQYF,TGTGCCAGCAAACAGCGGGACGGGTCCTACGAGCAGTACTTC
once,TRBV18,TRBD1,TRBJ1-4,CASSPRTGNNEKLFF,TGTGCCAGCTCCCCGCGGACAGGGAATAATGAAAAACTGTTTTTT
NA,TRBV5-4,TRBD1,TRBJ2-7,CASRTGQDSYEQYF,TGTGCCAGCAGAACGGGACAGGACTCCTACGAGCAGTACTTC
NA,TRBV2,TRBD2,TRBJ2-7,CASSGGLAGASNEQYF,TGTGCCAGCAGTGGGGGACTAGCGGGGGCTTCTAACGAGCAGTACTTC
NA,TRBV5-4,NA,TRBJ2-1,CASSSSPFSYNEQFF,TGTGCCAGCAGCTCTAGCCCGTTCTCCTACAATGAGCAGTTCTTC
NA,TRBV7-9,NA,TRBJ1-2,CASSIGPARDGYTF,TGTGCCAGCAGCATAGGACCAGCGAGGGATGGCTACACCTTC
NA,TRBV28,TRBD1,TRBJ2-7,CASTPTGTASYEQYF,TGTGCCAGCACCCCGACAGGGACAGCCTCCTACGAGCAGTACTTC